The T cell receptor (beta chain) described here comes from a study of vaccination and CD4 T cells after COVID-19. Study-wide background: After nasal swab PCR-confirmed SARS-CoV-2, eight or nine convalescents had mild disease and one severe.

Whole-study findings and limits: Convalescent patients were relatively few, and early post-infection timepoints were missing.

Scientists ran DNA taken from cultured CD4+ T cells through the Oncomine TCR Beta short-read assay for sequencing. A single record per CDR3 protein comes from TCRdb applying MiXCR to the PCR reads. The data show tens of thousands of distinct CDR3 sequences, with roughly 40% seen just once and less than 3% held by the top ten. About this clonotype: Its specificity is unknown.

Treatment here: 10-day PBMC culture with coronavirus spike peptide pools or control peptides (ViraFEST assay). Peptide pools at approximately 10 ug/ml, together with 8.5 to 10 IU/ml IL-2, were added to cultures of roughly 2 million PBMCs per well. The sequences come from CD4+ T cells from blood, cultured in vitro, collected after SARS-CoV-2 vaccination. The TCR was taken from a human donor who had recovered from COVID-19.

CDR3 protein: CASSLPSDRAGYNEQFF. The CDR3 DNA reads TGTGCCAGCAGCTTACCCTCCGACAGGGCGGGCTACAATGAGCAGTTCTTC. The chain has TRBV7-9 and TRBJ2-1; 7 nucleotides agree with TRBD1. The CDR3 is 17 amino acids. V dropped 2 bases and J dropped 3; count of bases not matched to a gene: 10. In germline, CDR1 is SEHNR, CDR2 FQNEAQ (reference sequence).